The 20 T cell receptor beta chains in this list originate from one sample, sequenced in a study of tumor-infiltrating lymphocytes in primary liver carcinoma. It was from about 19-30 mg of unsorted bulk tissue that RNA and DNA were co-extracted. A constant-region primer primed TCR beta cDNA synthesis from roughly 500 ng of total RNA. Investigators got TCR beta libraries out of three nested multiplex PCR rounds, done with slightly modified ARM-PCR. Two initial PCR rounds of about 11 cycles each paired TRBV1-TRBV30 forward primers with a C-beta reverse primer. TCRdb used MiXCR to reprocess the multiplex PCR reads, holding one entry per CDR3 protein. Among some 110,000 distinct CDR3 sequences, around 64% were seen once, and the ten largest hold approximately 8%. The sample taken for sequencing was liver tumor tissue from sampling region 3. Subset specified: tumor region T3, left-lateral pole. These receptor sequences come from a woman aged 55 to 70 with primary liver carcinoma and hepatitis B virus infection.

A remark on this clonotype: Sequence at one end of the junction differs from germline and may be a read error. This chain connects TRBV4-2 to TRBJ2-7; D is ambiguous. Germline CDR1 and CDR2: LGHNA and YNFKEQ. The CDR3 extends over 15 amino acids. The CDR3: CARSQDWQPIYEQYF. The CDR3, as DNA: TGCGCCAGAAGCCAAGATTGGCAGCCGATCTACGAGCAGTACTTC.

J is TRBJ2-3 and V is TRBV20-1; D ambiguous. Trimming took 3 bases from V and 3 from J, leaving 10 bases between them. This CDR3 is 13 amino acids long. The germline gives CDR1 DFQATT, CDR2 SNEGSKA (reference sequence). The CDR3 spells CSARRSATDTQYF. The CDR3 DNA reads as TGCAGTGCTAGGAGGAGTGCTACAGATACGCAGTATTTT.

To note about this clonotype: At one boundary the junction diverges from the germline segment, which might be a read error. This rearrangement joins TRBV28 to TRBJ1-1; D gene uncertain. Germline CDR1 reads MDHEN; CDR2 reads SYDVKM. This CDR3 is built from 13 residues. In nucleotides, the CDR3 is TGTGCCAGCAGTTGGGAGAGCAACACTGGAGCTTTCTTT. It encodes CASSWESNTGAFF.

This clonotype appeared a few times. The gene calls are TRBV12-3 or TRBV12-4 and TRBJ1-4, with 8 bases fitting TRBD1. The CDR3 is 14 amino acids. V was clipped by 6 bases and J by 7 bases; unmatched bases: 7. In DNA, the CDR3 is TGTGCCAGCAGACCCGGACAGGGAGGTGAAAAACTGTTTTTT. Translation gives CASRPGQGGEKLFF.

The CDR3 protein is CSARWISYEQYF. In DNA, the CDR3 is TGCAGTGCTCGTTGGATTTCCTACGAGCAGTACTTC. This chain connects TRBV20-1 to TRBJ2-7, with no clear D. Trimming left V 5 bases short and J 1 base short, with 9 bases between. CDR3 length: 12 residues. CDR1 is DFQATT, CDR2 SNEGSKA, per germline (reference sequence).

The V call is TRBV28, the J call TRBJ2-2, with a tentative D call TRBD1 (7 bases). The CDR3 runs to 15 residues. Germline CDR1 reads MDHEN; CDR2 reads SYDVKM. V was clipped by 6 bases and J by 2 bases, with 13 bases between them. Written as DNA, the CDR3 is TGTGCCAGCAGAGTGACAGGGACTAACACCGGGGAGCTGTTTTTT. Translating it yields CASRVTGTNTGELFF.

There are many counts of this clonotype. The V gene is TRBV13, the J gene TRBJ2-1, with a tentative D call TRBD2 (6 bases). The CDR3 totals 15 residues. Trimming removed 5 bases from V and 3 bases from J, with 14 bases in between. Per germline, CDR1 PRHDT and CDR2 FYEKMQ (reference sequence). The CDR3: CASSPTGTGYNEQFF. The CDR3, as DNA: TGTGCCAGCAGCCCAACCGGGACTGGCTACAATGAGCAGTTCTTC.

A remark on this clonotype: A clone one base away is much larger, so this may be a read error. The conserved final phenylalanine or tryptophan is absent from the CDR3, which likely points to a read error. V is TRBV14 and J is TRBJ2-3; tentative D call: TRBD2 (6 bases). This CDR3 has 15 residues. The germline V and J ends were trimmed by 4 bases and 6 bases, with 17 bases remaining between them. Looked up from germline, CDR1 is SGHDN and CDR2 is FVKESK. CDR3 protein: CASSPGGALRDTQYS. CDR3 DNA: TGTGCCAGCAGCCCAGGAGGGGCCCTCAGGGATACGCAGTATTCT.

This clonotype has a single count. The chain's CDR3 is CSAYSGFRETQYF. CDR3 sequence (DNA): TGCAGCGCGTATTCGGGATTTCGAGAAACCCAGTACTTC. The chain has TRBV29-1 and TRBJ2-5, with D possibly being TRBD2 (5 bases). Trimming took 7 bases from V and 8 from J, leaving 20 bases between them. CDR1 and CDR2 (germline): SQVTM, ANQGSEA. CDR3 length equals 13 residues.

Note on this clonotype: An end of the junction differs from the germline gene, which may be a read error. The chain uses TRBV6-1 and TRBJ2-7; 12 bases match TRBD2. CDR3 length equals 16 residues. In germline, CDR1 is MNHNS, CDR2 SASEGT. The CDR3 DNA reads TGTGCCAGCAGCCCCTACCTAGCGGGAGGGTCCTACGAGCACTATTTC. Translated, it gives CASSPYLAGGSYEHYF.

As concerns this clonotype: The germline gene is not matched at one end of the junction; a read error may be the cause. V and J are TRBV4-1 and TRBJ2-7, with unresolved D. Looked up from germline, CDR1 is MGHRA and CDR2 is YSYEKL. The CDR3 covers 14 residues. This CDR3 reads CASSQPRTPYEEYF. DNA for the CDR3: TGCGCCAGCAGCCAACCTAGGACCCCCTACGAGGAGTACTTC.

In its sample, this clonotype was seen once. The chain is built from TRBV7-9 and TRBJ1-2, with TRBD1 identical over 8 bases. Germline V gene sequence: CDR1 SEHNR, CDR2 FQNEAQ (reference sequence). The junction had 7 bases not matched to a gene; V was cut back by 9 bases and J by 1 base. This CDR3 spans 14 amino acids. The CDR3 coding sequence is TGTGCCAGGAGCCGCGGACAGGGTAACTATGGCTACACCTTC. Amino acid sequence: CARSRGQGNYGYTF.

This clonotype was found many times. In DNA form, the CDR3 reads TGCAGCGCCACGGGGTCCTACAATGAGCAGTTCTTC. Protein product: CSATGSYNEQFF. The V gene is TRBV29-1, the J gene TRBJ2-1; a possible D gene is TRBD2 (5 bases). V lost 7 bases to trimming and J lost 1 base, with 8 bases between them. From germline, CDR1 is SQVTM and CDR2 ANQGSEA. The CDR3 extends over 12 amino acids.

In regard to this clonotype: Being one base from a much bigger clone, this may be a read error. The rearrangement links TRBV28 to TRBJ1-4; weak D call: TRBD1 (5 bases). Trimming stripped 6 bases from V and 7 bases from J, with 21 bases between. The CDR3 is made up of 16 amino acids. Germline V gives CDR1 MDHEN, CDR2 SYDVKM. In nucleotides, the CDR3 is TGTGCCAGCAGGCCCGGGACGTGGGGCGGCGTTGAAAAACTGTTTTTT. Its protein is CASRPGTWGGVEKLFF.

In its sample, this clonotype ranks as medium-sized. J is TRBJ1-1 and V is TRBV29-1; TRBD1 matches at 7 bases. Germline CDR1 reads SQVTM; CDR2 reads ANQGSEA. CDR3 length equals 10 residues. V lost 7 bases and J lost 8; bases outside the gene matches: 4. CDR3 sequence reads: CSGGQEEAFF. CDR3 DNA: TGCAGCGGAGGACAGGAGGAAGCTTTCTTT.

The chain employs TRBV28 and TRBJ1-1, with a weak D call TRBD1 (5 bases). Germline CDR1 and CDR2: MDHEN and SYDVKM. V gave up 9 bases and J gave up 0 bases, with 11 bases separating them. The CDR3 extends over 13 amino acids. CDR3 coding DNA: TGTGCCAGTCGCGGAGGGGTGAACACTGAAGCTTTCTTT. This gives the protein CASRGGVNTEAFF.

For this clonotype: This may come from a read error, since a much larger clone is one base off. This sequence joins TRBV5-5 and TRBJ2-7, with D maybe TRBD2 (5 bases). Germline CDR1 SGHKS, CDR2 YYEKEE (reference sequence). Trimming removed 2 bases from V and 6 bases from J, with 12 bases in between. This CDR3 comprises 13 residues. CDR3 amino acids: CASSFGMAGEQYF. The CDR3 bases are TGTGCCAGCAGCTTCGGGATGGCGGGCGAGCAGTACTTC.

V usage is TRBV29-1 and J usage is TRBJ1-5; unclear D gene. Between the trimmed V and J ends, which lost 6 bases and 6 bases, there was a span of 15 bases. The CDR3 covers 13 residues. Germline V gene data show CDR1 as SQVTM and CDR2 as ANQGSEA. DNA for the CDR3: TGCAGCGTCTTAGTTTTTGAGGGTCAGCCCCAGCATTTT. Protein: CSVLVFEGQPQHF.

The CDR3 DNA sequence: TGTGCCAGCAGCCAAGAACGCGGGACTAGCGGGAGAGGCGAGCAGTTCTTC. Protein: CASSQERGTSGRGEQFF. The rearrangement uses TRBV14 and TRBJ2-1, with 14 nucleotides matching TRBD2. The junction had 8 bases not matched to a gene; V was cut back by 0 bases and J by 10 bases. The germline V gene has CDR1 SGHDN and CDR2 FVKESK. This CDR3 contains 17 residues.

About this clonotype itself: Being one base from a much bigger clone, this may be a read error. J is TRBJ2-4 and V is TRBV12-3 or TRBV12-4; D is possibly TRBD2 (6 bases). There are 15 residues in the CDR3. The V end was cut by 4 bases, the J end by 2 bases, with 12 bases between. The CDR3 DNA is TGTGCCAGCAGTTCCCAGCGGGTGACCAAAAACATTCAGTACTTC. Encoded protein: CASSSQRVTKNIQYF.